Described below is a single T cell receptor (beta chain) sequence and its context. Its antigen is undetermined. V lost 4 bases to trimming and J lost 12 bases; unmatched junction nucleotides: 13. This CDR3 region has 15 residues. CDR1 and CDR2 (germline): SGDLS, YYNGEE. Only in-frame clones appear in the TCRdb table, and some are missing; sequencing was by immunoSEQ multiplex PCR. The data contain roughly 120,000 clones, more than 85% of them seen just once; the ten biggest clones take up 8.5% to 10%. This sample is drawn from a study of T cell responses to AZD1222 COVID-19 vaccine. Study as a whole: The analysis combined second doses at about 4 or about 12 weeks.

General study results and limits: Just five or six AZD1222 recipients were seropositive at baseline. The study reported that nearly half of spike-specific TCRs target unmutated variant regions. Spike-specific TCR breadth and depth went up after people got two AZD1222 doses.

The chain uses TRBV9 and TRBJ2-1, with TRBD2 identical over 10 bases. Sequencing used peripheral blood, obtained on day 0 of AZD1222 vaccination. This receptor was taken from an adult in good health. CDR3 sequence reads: CASSPGGTSESVQFF. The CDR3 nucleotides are TGTGCCAGCAGCCCTGGGGGGACTAGCGAATCCGTGCAGTTCTTC.